The 10 T cell receptor beta chains in this list originate from one sample, sequenced in a study of cytomegalovirus exposure and HLA in healthy donors. Profiled with immunoSEQ multiplex PCR; TCRdb holds only in-frame clones, not every one. The sample contains over 75,000 clones, approximately 91% of which appear only once. Sequenced material: PBMCs. These receptors all stem from a man aged 30-40 years in good health and CMV-seronegative.

This clone was seen only once. The chain employs TRBV19 and TRBJ2-3; 8 nucleotides match TRBD2. The CDR3 sequence is 14 residues long. V lost 3 bases and J lost 4; bases outside the gene matches: 3. The V gene's germline CDR1 is LNHDA and CDR2 SQIVND (reference sequence). CDR3 sequence reads: CASSISGVPDTQYF. The CDR3 region has the DNA TGTGCCAGTAGTATTAGCGGGGTCCCAGATACGCAGTATTTT.

The chain is built from TRBV27 and TRBJ2-7; D may be TRBD2 (5 bases). The CDR3 runs 14 residues. Germline loops: CDR1 MNHEY, CDR2 SMNVEV (reference sequence). V was cut by 2 bases and J by 12 bases, with 20 bases left in between. Written as DNA, the CDR3 is TGTGCCAGCAGTTTACGAGACGTCGGGGTCGCCCGGTACTTC. This sequence encodes CASSLRDVGVARYF.

This clone was counted a few times. The chain links TRBV6-1 to TRBJ1-1; 9 bases match TRBD1. Looked up from germline, CDR1 is MNHNS and CDR2 is SASEGT. The length of the CDR3 is 15 residues. Germline trimming cut 6 bases from V and 1 base from J; bases unmatched to any gene: 6. The CDR3 DNA sequence: TGTGCCAGCAGCCGGGACAGGGCCACGAACACTGAAGCTTTCTTT. This sequence encodes CASSRDRATNTEAFF.

The chain carries TRBV27 and TRBJ2-2; perhaps TRBD1 as D (6 bases). V lost 6 bases and J 4 bases, leaving 12 bases between the germline ends. This CDR3 is 14 amino acids long. CDR1 is MNHEY, CDR2 SMNVEV, per germline (reference sequence). This chain's CDR3 is CASRSGDGTGELFF. The CDR3 DNA sequence: TGTGCCAGCAGGTCAGGGGACGGCACCGGGGAGCTGTTTTTT.

This chain uses TRBV28 with TRBJ2-5; the match to TRBD2 covers 8 bases. Unmatched junction bases numbered 11, after V lost 3 bases and J lost 5 bases. The V gene's germline CDR1 is MDHEN and CDR2 SYDVKM. The CDR3 has 16 amino acids. Here the CDR3 reads CASSLGSGAFRETQYF. The CDR3 DNA reads TGTGCCAGCAGTTTGGGTAGCGGGGCTTTCCGGGAGACCCAGTACTTC.

The chain recombines TRBV5-4 with TRBJ1-5; D gene unclear. The CDR3 contains 13 residues. Trimming took 3 bases from V and 3 from J, leaving 7 bases between them. Germline assignment: CDR1 SGHNT and CDR2 YYREEE (reference sequence). Written as DNA, the CDR3 is TGTGCCAGCAGCTCAGGTGACAATCAGCCCCAGCATTTT. It specifies CASSSGDNQPQHF. Together with reference TRBV5-4 and TRBJ1-5, the CDR3 gives the full variable domain: ETGVTQSPTHLIKTRGQQVTLRCSSQSGHNTVSWYQQALGQGPQFIFQYYREEENGRGNFPPRFSGLQFPNYSSELNVNALELDDSALYLCASSSGDNQPQHFGDGTRLSIL.

The V gene is TRBV13, the J gene TRBJ2-1; D not certain. This CDR3 spans 15 amino acids. The germline CDR1 and CDR2 sequences are PRHDT and FYEKMQ (reference sequence). Deletions cut 3 bases from V and 3 bases from J, with 12 bases between. For the CDR3, the DNA is TGTGCCAGCAGCTTGATGACTCGCAACTACAATGAGCAGTTCTTC. Its translation is CASSLMTRNYNEQFF.

This chain joins TRBV27 and TRBJ1-5; a possible D gene is TRBD1 (6 bases). Trimming shortened V by 6 bases and J by 3 bases, and 21 bases separated the two germline ends. Germline V gene sequence: CDR1 MNHEY, CDR2 SMNVEV (reference sequence). The CDR3 length is 17 residues. CDR3 in DNA: TGTGCCAGCAGCCGCCGTCCCACAGGGACCCACAATCAGCCCCAGCATTTT. Its protein product is CASSRRPTGTHNQPQHF.

J is TRBJ2-7 and V is TRBV19, with no clear D. CDR1 and CDR2 from the germline V gene are LNHDA and SQIVND (reference sequence). The CDR3 extends over 11 amino acids. V was clipped by 10 bases and J by 5 bases, with 12 bases between them. CDR3 nucleotides: TGTGCCACCAATACCGAGGACGAGCAGTACTTC. Its protein product is CATNTEDEQYF.

The chain employs TRBV11-2 and TRBJ1-1, with unresolved D. Per germline, CDR1 SGHAT and CDR2 FQNNGV. Between the trimmed V and J ends, which lost 1 base and 1 base, there was a span of 10 bases. CDR3 length: 15 amino acids. CDR3 sequence reads: CASSLVGSRNTEAFF. The CDR3 coding sequence is TGTGCCAGCAGCTTAGTGGGGAGCCGGAACACTGAAGCTTTCTTT.